Listed here are 11 T cell receptor beta chains from one sample, sequenced in a study of shared clonotypes between healthy human individuals. Sequencing was performed with immunoSEQ multiplex PCR; in TCRdb, only in-frame clones are kept and a portion is missing. The profile shows some 2,100,000 clones, 90% to 96% of them singletons. The sample consisted of naive CD4+ T cells sorted from blood. Regarding subset: CD45RA+ positively selected. The receptors were sampled from a man between 18 and 29 years old in good health.

Concerning this clone: Other nucleotide sequences in the sample specify the same CDR3. V is TRBV5-1 and J is TRBJ2-7, with 8 bases that match TRBD2. The germline CDR1 and CDR2 sequences are SGHRS and YFSETQ. The V gene end was trimmed by 1 base and the J gene end by 3 bases; junction bases not matched to a gene: 3. The CDR3 runs to 14 residues. CDR3 coding DNA: TGCGCCAGCAGCTTGACTAGCGGAGTCTACGAGCAGTACTTC. This encodes CASSLTSGVYEQYF. Supplemented by reference TRBV5-1 and TRBJ2-7, the full variable domain reads KAGVTQTPRYLIKTRGQQVTLSCSPISGHRSVSWYQQTPGQGLQFLFEYFSETQRNKGNFPGRFSGRQFSNSRSEMNVSTLELGDSALYLCASSLTSGVYEQYFGPGTRLTVT.

The V gene is TRBV29-1, the J gene TRBJ1-2; no definite D call. Trimming shortened V by 0 bases and J by 6 bases, and 5 bases separated the two germline ends. The germline gives CDR1 SQVTM, CDR2 ANQGSEA. This CDR3 has 11 amino acids. The DNA for the CDR3 is TGCAGCGTTGAAGAAGGTCATGGCTACACCTTC. Amino acid sequence: CSVEEGHGYTF.

The chain joins TRBV4-3 to TRBJ2-2; tentative D call: TRBD1 (5 bases). The CDR3 sequence is 16 residues long. The germline V gene has CDR1 LGHNA and CDR2 YSLEER. V lost 1 base and J lost 5, with 14 bases in between. CDR3 loop: CASSQVPAGLTGELFF. The CDR3 DNA reads as TGCGCCAGCAGCCAAGTCCCCGCAGGGTTGACCGGGGAGCTGTTTTTT.

Concerning this clone: The same CDR3 also results from other DNA sequences found in this sample. J is TRBJ2-3 and V is TRBV18; D is uncertain. This CDR3 is built from 13 residues. Germline CDR1 is KGHSH and CDR2 is LQKENI. The V and J ends lost 6 bases and 0 bases respectively, with 7 bases between them. CDR3 residues: CASSPASTDTQYF. CDR3 DNA sequence: TGTGCCAGCTCGCCCGCCAGCACAGATACGCAGTATTTT.

This sequence joins TRBV9 and TRBJ2-2; D is unclear. This CDR3 is built from 16 residues. The ends were cut back, 0 bases at V and 0 bases at J, with 9 bases in the middle. Germline V gene lookup returns CDR1 SGDLS and CDR2 YYNGEE. CDR3 coding DNA: TGTGCCAGCAGCGTAGTGTCGCTAGCGAACACCGGGGAGCTGTTTTTT. This gives the protein CASSVVSLANTGELFF. Full variable domain (remainder filled in from reference TRBV9 and TRBJ2-2): DSGVTQTPKHLITATGQRVTLRCSPRSGDLSVYWYQQSLDQGLQFLIQYYNGEERAKGNILERFSAQQFPDLHSELNLSSLELGDSALYFCASSVVSLANTGELFFGEGSRLTVL.

The rearrangement joins TRBV5-4 to TRBJ1-6, with no clear D. V was cut by 2 bases and J by 1 base, with 13 bases left in between. Per the germline V gene, CDR1 is SGHNT and CDR2 is YYREEE (reference sequence). The CDR3 has 17 residues. CDR3 in amino acids: CASSFDRTGSYNSPLHF. CDR3 sequence (DNA): TGTGCCAGCAGCTTTGACCGGACCGGGTCCTATAATTCACCCCTCCACTTT.

This CDR3 reads CATSRDLGQNQPQHF. The CDR3 DNA follows: TGTGCCACCAGCAGAGACCTCGGGCAGAATCAGCCCCAGCATTTT. The chain has TRBV15 and TRBJ1-5; D remains unclear. V dropped 0 bases and J dropped 4 bases, with 10 bases sitting between them. This CDR3 has 15 residues. The germline V gene encodes CDR1 LNHNV and CDR2 YYDKDF (reference sequence). The variable domain in full, with the rest retrieved from reference TRBV15 and TRBJ1-5, is DAMVIQNPRYQVTQFGKPVTLSCSQTLNHNVMYWYQQKSSQAPKLLFHYYDKDFNNEADTPDNFQSRRPNTSFCFLDIRSPGLGDTAMYLCATSRDLGQNQPQHFGDGTRLSIL.

The chain joins TRBV11-2 to TRBJ2-5; TRBD1 is a possible D gene (5 bases). The CDR3 loop spans 15 amino acids. The germline V gene encodes CDR1 SGHAT and CDR2 FQNNGV. Trimming stripped 3 bases from V and 2 bases from J, with 13 bases between. For the CDR3, the DNA is TGTGCCAGCAGCTTCGGCAGGGCCGGTCAAGAGACCCAGTACTTC. Translating gives CASSFGRAGQETQYF.

The rearrangement joins TRBV7-2 to TRBJ1-2; 7 bases fit TRBD1. The CDR3 has 16 residues. Germline V gene lookup returns CDR1 SGHTA and CDR2 FQGNSA. V was pared by 5 bases and J by 4 bases, with 13 bases of the junction left unmatched. The CDR3: CASSVQGTVGGYGYTF. CDR3 coding DNA: TGTGCCAGCAGCGTACAGGGGACGGTGGGTGGCTATGGCTACACCTTC.

The genes are TRBV10-3 and TRBJ1-2; possibly TRBD1 for D (5 bases). The germline V gene has CDR1 ENHRY and CDR2 SYGVKD. The CDR3 spans 14 residues. Trimming took 0 bases from V and 8 from J, leaving 13 bases between them. The CDR3 loop is CAISESLGGGGYTF. The CDR3 region has the DNA TGTGCCATCAGTGAGTCGTTGGGGGGTGGCGGCTACACCTTC.

The genes are TRBV30 and TRBJ2-2, with D unclear. Trimming removed 1 base at V and 6 bases at J, with 9 bases between. CDR1 and CDR2 from the germline V gene are GTSNPN and SVGIG (reference sequence). The CDR3 has 13 residues. CDR3 nucleotide sequence: TGTGCCTGGAGTGCCGTTGGGGCCGGGGAGCTGTTTTTT. This gives the protein CAWSAVGAGELFF.